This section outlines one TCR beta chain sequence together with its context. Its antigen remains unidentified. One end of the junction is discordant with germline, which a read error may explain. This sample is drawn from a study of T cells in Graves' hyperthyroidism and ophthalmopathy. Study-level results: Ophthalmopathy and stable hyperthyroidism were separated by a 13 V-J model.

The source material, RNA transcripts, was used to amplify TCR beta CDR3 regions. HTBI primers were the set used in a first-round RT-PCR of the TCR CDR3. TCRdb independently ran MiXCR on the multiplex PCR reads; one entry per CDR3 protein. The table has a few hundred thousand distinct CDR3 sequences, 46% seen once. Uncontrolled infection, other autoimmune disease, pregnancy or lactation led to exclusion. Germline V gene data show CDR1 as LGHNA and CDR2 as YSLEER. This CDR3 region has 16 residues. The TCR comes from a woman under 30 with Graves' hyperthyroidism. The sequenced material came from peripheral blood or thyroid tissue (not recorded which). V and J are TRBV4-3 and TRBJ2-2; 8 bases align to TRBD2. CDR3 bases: TGCCCCAGCAGTCCCGGGACTAGGGTGAACACCGGGGAGCTGTTTTTT. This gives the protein CPSSPGTRVNTGELFF.